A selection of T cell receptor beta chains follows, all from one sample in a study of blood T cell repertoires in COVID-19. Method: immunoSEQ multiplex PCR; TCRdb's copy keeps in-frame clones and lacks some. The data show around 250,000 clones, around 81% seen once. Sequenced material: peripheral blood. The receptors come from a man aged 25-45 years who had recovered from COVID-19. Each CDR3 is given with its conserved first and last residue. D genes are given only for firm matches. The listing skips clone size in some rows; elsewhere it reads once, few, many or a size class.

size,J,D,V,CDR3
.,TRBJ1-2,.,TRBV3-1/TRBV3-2,CASRQNGLLEGYTF
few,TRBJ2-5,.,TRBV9,CASSVGHNQETQYF
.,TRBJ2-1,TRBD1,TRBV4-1,CASSRLQGLRYNEQFF
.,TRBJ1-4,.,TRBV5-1,CASSFVTGATNEKLFF
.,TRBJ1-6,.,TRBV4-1,CASSQNAGASNSPLHF
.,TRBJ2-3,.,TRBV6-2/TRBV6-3,CASSTSLDTDTQYF
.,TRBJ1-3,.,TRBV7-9,CASSYLSPGLAGNTIYF
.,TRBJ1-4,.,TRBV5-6,CASSPVSKLFF
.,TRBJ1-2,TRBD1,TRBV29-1,CSVPSQDRQGGYTF
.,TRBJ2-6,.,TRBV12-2,CASLGQGASGANVLTF
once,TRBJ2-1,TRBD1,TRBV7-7,CASSAGTDSYNEQFF
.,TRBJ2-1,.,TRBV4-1,CASSPHPDREVRNEQFF
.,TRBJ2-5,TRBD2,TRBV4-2,CASSHSSGEQETQYF
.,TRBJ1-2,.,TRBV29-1,CSVQPRDGYTF
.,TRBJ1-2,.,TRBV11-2,CASSRGAADIYGYTF
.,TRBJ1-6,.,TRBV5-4,CASSFGGAYSPLHF
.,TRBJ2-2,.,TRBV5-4,CASSPEAFGELFF
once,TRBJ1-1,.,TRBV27,CASSLSSGNTEAFF
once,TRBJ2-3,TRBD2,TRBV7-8,CASSSRSASGATDTQYF
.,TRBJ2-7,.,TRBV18,CASSLGAPAYEQYF
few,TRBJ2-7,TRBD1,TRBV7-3,CASRSTTGGYEQYF
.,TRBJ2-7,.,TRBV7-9,CASSPGGARSYEQYF
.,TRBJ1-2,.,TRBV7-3,CASSPRGGRDYGYTF
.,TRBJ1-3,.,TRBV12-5,CASGLVLTGPNHPGNTIYF
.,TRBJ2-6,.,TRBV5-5,CASSLAGDSAANVLTF
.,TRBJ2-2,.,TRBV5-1,CASSPGLLDGELFF
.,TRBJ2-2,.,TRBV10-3,CATSDRDWTNTGELFF
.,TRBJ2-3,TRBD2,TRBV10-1,CASSEFAGGTGTDTQYF
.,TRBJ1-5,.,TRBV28,CASRPDVQGSNQPQHF
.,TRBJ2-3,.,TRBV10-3,CAISEFQGTDTQYF
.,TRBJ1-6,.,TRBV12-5,CASGPCEHRVSPLHF
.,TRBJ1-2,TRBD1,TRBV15,CATSRAGTGNPGGYGYTF
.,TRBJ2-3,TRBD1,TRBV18,CASSPIDRVVSDTQYF
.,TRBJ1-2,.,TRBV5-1,CASSLSFYGYTF
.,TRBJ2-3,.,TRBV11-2,CASRPSGPDTQYF
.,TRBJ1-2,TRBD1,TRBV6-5,CASSLTGQELYGYTF
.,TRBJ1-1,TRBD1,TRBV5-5,CASRPGTVNTEAFF